A single sample gave rise to the 32 T cell receptor beta chains below, sequenced in a study of blood T cell repertoires in COVID-19. Produced via immunoSEQ multiplex PCR; TCRdb's table is partial and in-frame only. This sample has 150,000 to 200,000 clones, with about 88% found just once. The sequencing sample was made of PBMCs or T cells enriched from blood (not recorded which). These receptors all come from a woman aged 40 to 50 in a cohort exposed to, infected with or recovered from COVID-19 (not recorded which).

The chain has TRBV6-1 and TRBJ2-5; maybe TRBD1 (5 bases). V was cut by 3 bases and J by 3 bases, with 14 bases left in between. CDR3 size: 15 residues. Germline V gives CDR1 MNHNS, CDR2 SASEGT. The CDR3 DNA reads as TGTGCCAGCAGTGATTTCGAGTGGGGCGAAGAGACCCAGTACTTC. Encoded protein: CASSDFEWGEETQYF.

The sample holds one count of this clone. V is TRBV28 and J is TRBJ1-1; a weak D match, TRBD1 (6 bases). Germline assignment: CDR1 MDHEN and CDR2 SYDVKM. This CDR3 comprises 14 residues. Trimming took 2 bases from V and 3 from J, leaving 10 bases between them. This CDR3 reads CASSLGQTYTEAFF. In DNA, the CDR3 is TGTGCCAGCAGTTTAGGACAGACTTACACTGAAGCTTTCTTT.

This chain links TRBV4-1 with TRBJ1-5; D is possibly TRBD1 (5 bases). Trimming shortened V by 1 base and J by 5 bases, and 12 bases separated the two germline ends. CDR3 length equals 15 residues. Germline assignment: CDR1 MGHRA and CDR2 YSYEKL. Here the CDR3 reads CASSQVSGLDQPQHF. The CDR3 region has the DNA TGCGCCAGCAGCCAAGTCTCAGGGTTGGATCAGCCCCAGCATTTT.

V gene TRBV7-9 combines with J gene TRBJ2-5; 10 positions match TRBD1. Per the germline V gene, CDR1 is SEHNR and CDR2 is FQNEAQ (reference sequence). The CDR3 spans 16 residues. V lost 11 bases, J lost 5 bases, and 17 bases stayed unmatched. DNA for the CDR3: TGTGCCGGACAGGGGGTGGACAGGGGTATTAAGGAGACCCAGTACTTC. Its protein product is CAGQGVDRGIKETQYF.

The chain joins TRBV5-4 to TRBJ1-6; D might be TRBD1 (5 bases). CDR1 is SGHNT, CDR2 YYREEE, per germline (reference sequence). Trimming removed 0 bases at V and 4 bases at J, with 11 bases between. CDR3 size: 16 residues. The CDR3 region is CASSLGGGSYNSPLHF. Written as DNA, the CDR3 is TGTGCCAGCAGCTTGGGGGGGGGAAGTTATAATTCACCCCTCCACTTT.

The chain carries TRBV9 and TRBJ2-3, with TRBD2 matching 7 bases. CDR3 length equals 17 residues. The V gene's germline CDR1 is SGDLS and CDR2 YYNGEE. V lost 3 bases to trimming and J lost 2 bases; unmatched junction nucleotides: 12. This CDR3 reads CASSAGRSGAHTDTQYF. The CDR3 nucleotides read TGTGCCAGCAGCGCGGGGAGGAGCGGGGCTCACACAGATACGCAGTATTTT.

The chain is built from TRBV4-1 and TRBJ1-2; unclear D gene. The CDR3 is 13 residues long. Trimming cost V 1 base and J 5 bases, with 8 bases left between them. Germline V lookup: CDR1 MGHRA, CDR2 YSYEKL. CDR3 loop: CASSQAGNYGYTF. For the CDR3, the DNA is TGCGCCAGCAGCCAAGCGGGAAATTATGGCTACACCTTC.

For this clone: At one end the junction does not follow the germline gene, possibly because of a read error. V usage is TRBV5-1 and J usage is TRBJ2-1, with TRBD2 matching 13 bases. Looked up from germline, CDR1 is SGHRS and CDR2 is YFSETQ. The CDR3 extends over 15 amino acids. The CDR3 nucleotides are TGCGCCAGCAGCGGGACTAGCGGGACTTACAGTGAGCAGTTCTTC. Its translation is CASSGTSGTYSEQFF. The full variable domain, its missing parts supplied by reference TRBV5-1 and TRBJ2-1, is KAGVTQTPRYLIKTRGQQVTLSCSPISGHRSVSWYQQTPGQGLQFLFEYFSETQRNKGNFPGRFSGRQFSNSRSEMNVSTLELGDSALYLCASSGTSGTYSEQFFGPGTRLTVL.

The chain combines TRBV11-3 with TRBJ2-7, with a tentative D call TRBD2 (6 bases). Germline CDR1 is SGHNT and CDR2 is YENEEA. This CDR3 contains 15 residues. Trimming cost V 5 bases and J 5 bases, with 19 bases left between them. CDR3 region: CASSEGDWAGDEQYF. CDR3 nucleotide sequence: TGTGCCAGCAGCGAAGGGGACTGGGCCGGGGACGAGCAGTACTTC. Complete variable domain (other parts from reference TRBV11-3 and TRBJ2-7): EAGVVQSPRYKIIEKKQPVAFWCNPISGHNTLYWYLQNLGQGPELLIRYENEEAVDDSQLPKDRFSAERLKGVDSTLKIQPAELGDSAVYLCASSEGDWAGDEQYFGPGTRLTVT.

The chain recombines TRBV7-8 with TRBJ1-1; 7 bases are shared with TRBD1. The J segment lost 4 bases and the V segment lost 1 base, leaving 9 bases of the junction unmatched. From germline, CDR1 is SGHVS and CDR2 FQNEAQ. This CDR3 is 16 amino acids long. The CDR3 nucleotides read TGTGCCAGCAGCTTAGTTGCAGGGGGAGGTACCACTGAAGCTTTCTTT. It encodes CASSLVAGGGTTEAFF. Drawing the rest from reference TRBV7-8 and TRBJ1-1, the complete variable domain is GAGVSQSPRYKVAKRGQDVALRCDPISGHVSLFWYQQALGQGPEFLTYFQNEAQLDKSGLPSDRFFAERPEGSVSTLKIQRTQQEDSAVYLCASSLVAGGGTTEAFFGQGTRLTVV.

The rearrangement uses TRBV7-9 and TRBJ2-1, with 7 positions matching TRBD2. The CDR3 has 16 amino acids. CDR1 and CDR2 from the germline V gene are SEHNR and FQNEAQ (reference sequence). J gave up 7 bases and V 3 bases, and 12 bases lay outside the gene matches. The CDR3 DNA sequence: TGTGCCAGCAGCTTCGAAACTGCGAGCGGGAAAAATGAGCAGTTCTTC. Its protein is CASSFETASGKNEQFF.

V and J are TRBV7-9 and TRBJ2-5; TRBD1 matches at 10 bases. V lost 0 bases, J lost 4 bases, and 5 bases stayed unmatched. There are 16 residues in the CDR3. Germline V CDR1 and CDR2: SEHNR, FQNEAQ (reference sequence). The CDR3 loop reads CASSLARGTGAETQYF. CDR3 bases: TGTGCCAGCAGCTTAGCGCGCGGGACAGGGGCAGAGACCCAGTACTTC.

The chain employs TRBV30 and TRBJ2-1; 9 nucleotides agree with TRBD1. The germline V gene encodes CDR1 GTSNPN and CDR2 SVGIG (reference sequence). Unmatched junction bases numbered 9, after V lost 2 bases and J lost 4 bases. The CDR3 is 16 residues long. CDR3 DNA sequence: TGTGCCTGGAGTCAAACCGGGACAGGGAGGTACAATGAGCAGTTCTTC. Its protein is CAWSQTGTGRYNEQFF.

This clone was recorded a few times. The rearrangement uses TRBV7-9 and TRBJ1-2, with D perhaps TRBD1 (6 bases). The CDR3 runs to 14 residues. Deletions cut 5 bases from V and 8 bases from J, with 18 bases between. Germline V gene data show CDR1 as SEHNR and CDR2 as FQNEAQ (reference sequence). This chain's CDR3 is CASSLRQETGGYTF. CDR3 DNA sequence: TGTGCCAGCAGCCTCCGACAGGAGACCGGAGGCTACACCTTC.

The rearrangement links TRBV29-1 to TRBJ1-2; 9 bases are shared with TRBD1. Germline assignment: CDR1 SQVTM and CDR2 ANQGSEA. The CDR3 sequence is 17 residues long. With 0 bases clipped from V and 8 bases from J, the junction kept 16 bases outside the gene matches. The CDR3, as DNA: TGCAGCGTTGAAGATCCGGGACAGGGAGTACCGTACGGAGGCTACACCTTC. Encoded protein: CSVEDPGQGVPYGGYTF. Full variable domain (missing parts from reference TRBV29-1 and TRBJ1-2): SAVISQKPSRDICQRGTSLTIQCQVDSQVTMMFWYRQQPGQSLTLIATANQGSEATYESGFVIDKFPISRPNLTFSTLTVSNMSPEDSSIYLCSVEDPGQGVPYGGYTFGSGTRLTVV.

The J gene is TRBJ2-2, the V gene TRBV7-2; no definite D call. The V gene's germline CDR1 is SGHTA and CDR2 FQGNSA. Trimming took 3 bases from V and 1 from J, leaving 6 bases between them. The CDR3 is 14 amino acids. The CDR3 coding sequence is TGTGCCAGCAGCTTTCGGTTGAACACCGGGGAGCTGTTTTTT. It is translated as CASSFRLNTGELFF.

V is TRBV23-1 and J is TRBJ1-1, with D possibly being TRBD1 (5 bases). TRBV23-1 is treated as an ORF (open reading frame) with a function not yet certain. Between the trimmed V and J ends, which lost 4 bases and 1 base, there was a span of 7 bases. This CDR3 spans 13 amino acids. CDR3 residues: CASSRDRNTEAFF. The CDR3 coding sequence is TGCGCCAGCAGTCGCGACAGGAACACTGAAGCTTTCTTT.

The genes are TRBV29-1 and TRBJ2-4; D gene unclear. Germline values: CDR1 SQVTM, CDR2 ANQGSEA. CDR3 length: 11 residues. Trimming left V 1 base short and J 12 bases short, with 10 bases between. CDR3 sequence: CSVEVAADQYF. The CDR3, as DNA: TGCAGCGTTGAAGTAGCAGCTGATCAGTACTTC.

V gene TRBV13 combines with J gene TRBJ2-7; a weak D match, TRBD1 (5 bases). There are 13 residues in the CDR3. Germline V gives CDR1 PRHDT, CDR2 FYEKMQ (reference sequence). V was shortened by 5 bases and J by 4 bases, with 12 bases between the two germline ends. CDR3 sequence: CASSRLRQYEQYF. DNA for the CDR3: TGTGCCAGCAGCCGCCTCCGACAGTACGAGCAGTACTTC.

This clone has a handful of counts. V gene TRBV27 combines with J gene TRBJ2-7; 16 nucleotides match TRBD2. The V gene end was trimmed by 0 bases and the J gene end by 4 bases; junction bases not matched to a gene: 9. The CDR3 spans 19 residues. Germline CDR1 MNHEY, CDR2 SMNVEV (reference sequence). The DNA for the CDR3 is TGTGCCAGCAGTTTATCGTTGGGACTAGCGGGAGGGCCCTGGTACGAGCAGTACTTC. It is translated as CASSLSLGLAGGPWYEQYF.

The chain has TRBV6-5 and TRBJ1-6; D might be TRBD1 (6 bases). V was pared by 6 bases and J by 10 bases, with 19 bases between. This CDR3 is 15 amino acids long. Germline V gene data show CDR1 as MNHEY and CDR2 as SVGAGI. As DNA, the CDR3 is TGTGCCAGCAGACAGGGAATAAAATCGGGGTCACCCCTCCACTTT. It encodes CASRQGIKSGSPLHF.

The chain uses TRBV6-6 and TRBJ1-1; TRBD1 might be the D (6 bases). The CDR3 consists of 15 residues. V lost 5 bases to trimming and J lost 0 bases, with 13 bases between them. The germline V gene encodes CDR1 MNHNY and CDR2 SVGAGI (reference sequence). CDR3 sequence reads: CASSARTELNTEAFF. The CDR3 nucleotides read TGTGCCAGCAGTGCGCGGACAGAACTGAACACTGAAGCTTTCTTT.

The chain joins TRBV3-1 (or the pseudogene TRBV3-2) to TRBJ1-1; no reliable D call. The ends were cut back, 4 bases at V and 1 base at J, with 10 bases in the middle. This CDR3 region has 14 residues. Germline assignment: CDR1 LGHDT and CDR2 YNNKEL (reference sequence). As DNA, the CDR3 is TGTGCCAGCAGCCGCGAGCGAAGGAACACTGAAGCTTTCTTT. Encoded protein: CASSRERRNTEAFF.

This clone was detected once. This rearrangement joins TRBV12-3 or TRBV12-4 to TRBJ1-2; D gene unclear. With 3 bases removed from V and 2 bases from J, the gap between germline ends came to 7 bases. The CDR3 extends over 13 amino acids. For the CDR3, the DNA is TGTGCCAGCAGTTTGGTCCAGAACTATGGCTACACCTTC. It yields the protein CASSLVQNYGYTF.

This rearrangement joins TRBV6-5 to TRBJ2-1, with D tentatively TRBD2 (5 bases). The CDR3 extends over 13 amino acids. With 2 bases removed from V and 5 bases from J, the gap between germline ends came to 7 bases. Germline CDR1 MNHEY, CDR2 SVGAGI. CDR3 loop: CASSYGGDNEQFF. CDR3 nucleotide sequence: TGTGCCAGCAGTTACGGAGGCGACAATGAGCAGTTCTTC.

The chain links TRBV2 to TRBJ2-7; TRBD1 agrees at 10 bases. V lost 6 bases, J lost 4 bases, and 9 bases stayed unmatched. Germline loops: CDR1 SNHLY, CDR2 FYNNEI. CDR3 size: 15 residues. CDR3 coding DNA: TGTGCCAGCAGGCCGGGACAGGGGACGATATACGAGCAGTACTTC. It is translated as CASRPGQGTIYEQYF. The full variable domain, its missing parts supplied by reference TRBV2 and TRBJ2-7, is EPEVTQTPSHQVTQMGQEVILRCVPISNHLYFYWYRQILGQKVEFLVSFYNNEISEKSEIFDDQFSVERPDGSNFTLKIRSTKLEDSAMYFCASRPGQGTIYEQYFGPGTRLTVT.

The J gene is TRBJ1-5, the V gene TRBV4-1, with TRBD1 matching over 8 bases. The V gene's germline CDR1 is MGHRA and CDR2 YSYEKL. The CDR3 covers 15 residues. V lost 0 bases and J lost 6; bases outside the gene matches: 4. CDR3 loop: CASSQDDRGGQPQHF. CDR3 coding DNA: TGCGCCAGCAGCCAAGATGACAGGGGCGGTCAGCCCCAGCATTTT.

This clone was seen only once. The CDR3, as DNA: TGTGCCAGCAGCCCACAGGGTAGGAATCAGCCCCAGCATTTT. Its translation: CASSPQGRNQPQHF. The genes are TRBV5-5 and TRBJ1-5; D is possibly TRBD1 (6 bases). Germline CDR1 SGHKS, CDR2 YYEKEE (reference sequence). The CDR3 runs 14 residues. V was clipped by 4 bases and J by 4 bases, with 12 bases between them.

This clone was seen a single time. The V gene is TRBV6-4, the J gene TRBJ2-2; 7 positions agree with TRBD1. CDR1 is MRHNA and CDR2 is SNTAGT in the germline V gene. After removal of 4 bases from V and 2 bases from J, the junction contained 7 bases not matched to a gene. The CDR3 is 16 amino acids. CDR3 protein: CASSARGQLNTGELFF. The CDR3 DNA reads as TGTGCCAGCAGTGCACGGGGACAGTTAAACACCGGGGAGCTGTTTTTT.

The chain links TRBV7-8 to TRBJ1-4; D may be TRBD1 (6 bases). CDR1 is SGHVS and CDR2 is FQNEAQ in the germline V gene. CDR3 length: 15 amino acids. Trimming shortened V by 5 bases and J by 5 bases, and 15 bases separated the two germline ends. CDR3 in amino acids: CASSIGGARNEKLFF. CDR3 coding DNA: TGTGCCAGCAGCATTGGGGGGGCAAGGAATGAAAAACTGTTTTTT.

The rearrangement uses TRBV24-1 and TRBJ2-1; 12 bases are shared with TRBD1. V lost 7 bases, J lost 7 bases, and 10 bases stayed unmatched. The CDR3 is 16 amino acids. Per the germline V gene, CDR1 is KGHDR and CDR2 is SFDVKD. The CDR3 protein is CATRGPGQGARNEQFF. The CDR3 nucleotides read TGTGCCACCAGGGGACCGGGACAGGGGGCGAGGAATGAGCAGTTCTTC.

The gene calls are TRBV27 and TRBJ2-7; 16 nucleotides align to TRBD2. The CDR3 consists of 17 residues. V was pared by 4 bases and J by 2 bases, with 5 bases of the junction left unmatched. Germline V gene data show CDR1 as MNHEY and CDR2 as SMNVEV (reference sequence). This CDR3 reads CASSSGLAGGNTYEQYF. CDR3 nucleotides: TGTGCCAGCAGTTCGGGACTAGCGGGAGGGAACACCTACGAGCAGTACTTC.